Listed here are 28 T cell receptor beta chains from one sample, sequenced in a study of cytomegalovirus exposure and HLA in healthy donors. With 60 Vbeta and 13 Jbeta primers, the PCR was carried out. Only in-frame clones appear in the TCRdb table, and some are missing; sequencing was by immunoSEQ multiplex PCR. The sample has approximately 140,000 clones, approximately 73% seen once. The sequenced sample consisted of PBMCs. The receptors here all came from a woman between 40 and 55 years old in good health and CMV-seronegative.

The CDR3 bases are TGTGCCAGCAGTTATACCCTGGGACTAGCGGGGGAGACCCAGTACTTC. Translated, it gives CASSYTLGLAGETQYF. The rearrangement links TRBV6-6 to TRBJ2-5; 13 positions match TRBD2. The CDR3 runs to 16 residues. Germline V gene data show CDR1 as MNHNY and CDR2 as SVGAGI (reference sequence). The ends lost 3 bases at V and 5 bases at J; junction bases unmatched: 6.

CDR3 region: CASGRTGDTGELFF. The CDR3 bases are TGCGCCAGCGGAAGGACAGGAGACACCGGGGAGCTGTTTTTT. The chain couples TRBV23-1 to TRBJ2-2; 7 bases are shared with TRBD1. TRBV23-1 is an ORF for which the function is uncertain. The CDR3 loop spans 14 amino acids. Trimming took 8 bases from V and 3 from J; bases not matched to a gene: 6.

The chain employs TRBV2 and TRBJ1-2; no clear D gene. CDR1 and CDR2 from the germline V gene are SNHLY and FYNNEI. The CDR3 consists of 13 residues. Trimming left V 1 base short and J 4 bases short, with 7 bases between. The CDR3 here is CASSEGEVYGYTF. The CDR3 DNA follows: TGTGCCAGCAGTGAAGGGGAGGTCTATGGCTACACCTTC.

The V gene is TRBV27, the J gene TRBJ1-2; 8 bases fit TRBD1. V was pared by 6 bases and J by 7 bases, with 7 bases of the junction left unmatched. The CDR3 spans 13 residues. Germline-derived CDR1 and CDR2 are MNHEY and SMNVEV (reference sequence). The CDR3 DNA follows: TGTGCCAGCAGAAGGACAGGGCAATTTGGCTACACCTTC. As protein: CASRRTGQFGYTF.

The CDR3 sequence is CASSATGGENEKLFF. CDR3 DNA sequence: TGTGCCAGCAGCGCTACAGGGGGGGAAAATGAAAAACTGTTTTTT. The V call is TRBV9, the J call TRBJ1-4, with 8 bases aligning to TRBD1. This CDR3 has 15 amino acids. Trimming cost V 3 bases and J 5 bases; bases outside gene matches: 6. CDR1 and CDR2 (germline): SGDLS, YYNGEE.

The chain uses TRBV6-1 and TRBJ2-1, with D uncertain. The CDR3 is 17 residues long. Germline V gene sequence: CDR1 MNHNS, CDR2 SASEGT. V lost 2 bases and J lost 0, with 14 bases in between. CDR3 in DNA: TGTGCCAGCAGTGAAAGATTTGCTTTCAGCTCCTACAATGAGCAGTTCTTC. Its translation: CASSERFAFSSYNEQFF.

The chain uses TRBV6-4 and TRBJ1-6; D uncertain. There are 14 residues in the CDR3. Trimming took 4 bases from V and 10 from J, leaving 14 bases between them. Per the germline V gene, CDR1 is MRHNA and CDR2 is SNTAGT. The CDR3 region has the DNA TGTGCCAGCAGTGCAGAGGGCTTTTCATCACCCCTCCACTTT. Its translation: CASSAEGFSSPLHF.

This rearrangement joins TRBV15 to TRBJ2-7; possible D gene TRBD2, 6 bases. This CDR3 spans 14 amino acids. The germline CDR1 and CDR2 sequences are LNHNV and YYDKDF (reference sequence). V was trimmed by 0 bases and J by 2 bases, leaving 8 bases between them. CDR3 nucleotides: TGTGCCACCAGCAGAGATCGGGGGACCTACGAGCAGTACTTC. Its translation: CATSRDRGTYEQYF.

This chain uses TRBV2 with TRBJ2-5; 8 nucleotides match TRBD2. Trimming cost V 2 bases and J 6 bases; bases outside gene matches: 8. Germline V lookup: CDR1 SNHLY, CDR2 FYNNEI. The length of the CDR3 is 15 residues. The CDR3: CASSELGAGGKTQYF. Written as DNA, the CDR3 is TGTGCCAGCAGTGAATTGGGGGCGGGGGGCAAGACCCAGTACTTC. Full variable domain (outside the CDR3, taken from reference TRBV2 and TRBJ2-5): EPEVTQTPSHQVTQMGQEVILRCVPISNHLYFYWYRQILGQKVEFLVSFYNNEISEKSEIFDDQFSVERPDGSNFTLKIRSTKLEDSAMYFCASSELGAGGKTQYFGPGTRLLVL.

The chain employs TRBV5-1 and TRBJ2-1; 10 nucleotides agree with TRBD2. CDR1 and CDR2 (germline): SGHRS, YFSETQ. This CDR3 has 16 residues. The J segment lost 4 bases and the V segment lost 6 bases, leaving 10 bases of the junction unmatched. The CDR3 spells CASTWGSGGLYNEQFF. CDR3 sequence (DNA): TGCGCCAGCACATGGGGTAGCGGGGGGTTGTACAATGAGCAGTTCTTC.

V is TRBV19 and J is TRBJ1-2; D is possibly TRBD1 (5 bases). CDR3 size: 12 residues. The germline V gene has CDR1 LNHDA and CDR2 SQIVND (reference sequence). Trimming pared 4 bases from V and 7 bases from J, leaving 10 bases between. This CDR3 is CASSNGAVGYTF. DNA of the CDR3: TGTGCCAGTAGTAATGGGGCCGTTGGCTACACCTTC.

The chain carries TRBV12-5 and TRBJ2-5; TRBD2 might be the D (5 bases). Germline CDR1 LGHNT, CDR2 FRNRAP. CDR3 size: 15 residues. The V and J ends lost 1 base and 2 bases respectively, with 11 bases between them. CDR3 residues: CASGLGQLVQETQYF. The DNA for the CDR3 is TGTGCTAGTGGTTTGGGACAACTAGTTCAAGAGACCCAGTACTTC.

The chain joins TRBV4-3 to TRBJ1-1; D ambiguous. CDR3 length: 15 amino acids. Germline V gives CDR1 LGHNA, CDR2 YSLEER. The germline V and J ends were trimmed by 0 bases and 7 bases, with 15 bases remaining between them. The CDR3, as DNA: TGCGCCAGCAGCCAAGAAGCAGGCAATTACGGTGAAGCTTTCTTT. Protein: CASSQEAGNYGEAFF.

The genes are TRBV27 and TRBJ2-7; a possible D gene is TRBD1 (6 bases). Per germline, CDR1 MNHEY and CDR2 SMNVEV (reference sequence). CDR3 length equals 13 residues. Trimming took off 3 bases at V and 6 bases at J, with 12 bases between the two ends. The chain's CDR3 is CASSLSTGSEQYF. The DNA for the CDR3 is TGTGCCAGCAGTTTGTCGACAGGTTCCGAGCAGTACTTC.

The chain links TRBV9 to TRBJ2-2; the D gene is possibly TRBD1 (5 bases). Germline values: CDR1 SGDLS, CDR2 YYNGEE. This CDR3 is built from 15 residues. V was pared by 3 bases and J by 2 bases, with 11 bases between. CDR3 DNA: TGTGCCAGCAGCGCAGGGATTTCAAACACCGGGGAGCTGTTTTTT. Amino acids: CASSAGISNTGELFF.

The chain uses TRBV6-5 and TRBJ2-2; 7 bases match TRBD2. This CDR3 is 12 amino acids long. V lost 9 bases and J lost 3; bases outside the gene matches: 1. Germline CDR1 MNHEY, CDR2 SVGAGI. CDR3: CASTSDTGELFF. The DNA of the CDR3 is TGTGCCAGTACTAGCGACACCGGGGAGCTGTTTTTT.

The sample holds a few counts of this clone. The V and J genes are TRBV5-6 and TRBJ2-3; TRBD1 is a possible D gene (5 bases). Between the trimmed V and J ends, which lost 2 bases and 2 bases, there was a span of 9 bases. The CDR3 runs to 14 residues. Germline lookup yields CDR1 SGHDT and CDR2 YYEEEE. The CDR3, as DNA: TGTGCCAGCAGCTTAGGACATTACACAGATACGCAGTATTTT. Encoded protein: CASSLGHYTDTQYF. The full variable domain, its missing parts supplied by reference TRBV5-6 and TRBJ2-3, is DAGVTQSPTHLIKTRGQQVTLRCSPKSGHDTVSWYQQALGQGPQFIFQYYEEEERQRGNFPDRFSGHQFPNYSSELNVNALLLGDSALYLCASSLGHYTDTQYFGPGTRLTVL.

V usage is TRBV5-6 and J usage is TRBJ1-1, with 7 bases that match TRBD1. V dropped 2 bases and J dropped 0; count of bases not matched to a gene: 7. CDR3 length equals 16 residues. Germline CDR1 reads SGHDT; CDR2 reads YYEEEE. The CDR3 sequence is CASSFGTDSMNTEAFF. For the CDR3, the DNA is TGTGCCAGCAGCTTCGGGACAGACAGCATGAACACTGAAGCTTTCTTT.

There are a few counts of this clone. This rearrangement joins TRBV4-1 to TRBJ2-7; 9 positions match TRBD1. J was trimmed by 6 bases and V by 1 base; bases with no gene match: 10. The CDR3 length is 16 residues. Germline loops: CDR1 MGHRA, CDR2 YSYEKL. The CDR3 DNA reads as TGCGCCAGCAGCCAAGCTCCGGACAGGGGAATGAGCGAGCAGTACGTC. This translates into CASSQAPDRGMSEQYV.

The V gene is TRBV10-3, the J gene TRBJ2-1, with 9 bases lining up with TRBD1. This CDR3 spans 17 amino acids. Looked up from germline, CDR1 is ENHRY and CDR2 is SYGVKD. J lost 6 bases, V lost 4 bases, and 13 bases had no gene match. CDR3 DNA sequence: TGTGCCATCAGTGTACGGACAGGGGTGACGGGGGGCAATGAGCAGTTCTTC. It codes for CAISVRTGVTGGNEQFF.

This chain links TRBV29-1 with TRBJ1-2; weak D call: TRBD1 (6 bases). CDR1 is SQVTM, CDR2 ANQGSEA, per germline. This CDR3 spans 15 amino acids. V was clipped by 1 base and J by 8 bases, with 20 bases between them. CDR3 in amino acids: CSVEGTVSGPRGYTF. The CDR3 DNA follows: TGCAGCGTTGAAGGGACAGTTTCTGGCCCAAGGGGCTACACCTTC.

The CDR3 DNA follows: TGTGCCAGCAGTCCAGGGGCCCCAAATCAGCCCCAGCATTTT. Protein product: CASSPGAPNQPQHF. The chain joins TRBV7-9 to TRBJ1-5, with TRBD1 as a possible D gene (6 bases). V shed 6 bases and J shed 4 bases, with 13 bases lying between them. Germline lookup yields CDR1 SEHNR and CDR2 FQNEAQ (reference sequence). The length of the CDR3 is 14 residues. The entire variable domain, with the rest obtained from reference TRBV7-9 and TRBJ1-5, is as follows: DTGVSQNPRHKITKRGQNVTFRCDPISEHNRLYWYRQTLGQGPEFLTYFQNEAQLEKSRLLSDRFSAERPKGSFSTLEIQRTEQGDSAMYLCASSPGAPNQPQHFGDGTRLSIL.

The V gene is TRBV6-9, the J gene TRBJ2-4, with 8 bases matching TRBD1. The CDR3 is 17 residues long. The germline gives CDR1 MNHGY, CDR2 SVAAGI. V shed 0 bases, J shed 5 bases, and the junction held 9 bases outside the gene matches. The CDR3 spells CASSYSRPGTGENIQYF. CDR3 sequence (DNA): TGTGCCAGCAGTTATTCTCGCCCGGGGACAGGCGAAAACATTCAGTACTTC.

CDR3 in amino acids: CASSSPHGQGIYGYTF. The CDR3 DNA follows: TGTGCCAGCAGCTCCCCGCATGGACAGGGGATCTATGGCTACACCTTC. J is TRBJ1-2 and V is TRBV13; 9 bases line up with TRBD1. Looked up from germline, CDR1 is PRHDT and CDR2 is FYEKMQ (reference sequence). The length of the CDR3 is 16 residues. J gave up 4 bases and V 4 bases, and 10 bases lay outside the gene matches.

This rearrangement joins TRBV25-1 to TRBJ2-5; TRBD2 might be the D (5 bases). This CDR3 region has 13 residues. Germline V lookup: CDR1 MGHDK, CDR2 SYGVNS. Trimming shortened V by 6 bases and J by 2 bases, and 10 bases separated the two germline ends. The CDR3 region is CASRDSGQETQYF. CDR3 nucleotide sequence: TGTGCCAGCAGGGACTCCGGACAAGAGACCCAGTACTTC.

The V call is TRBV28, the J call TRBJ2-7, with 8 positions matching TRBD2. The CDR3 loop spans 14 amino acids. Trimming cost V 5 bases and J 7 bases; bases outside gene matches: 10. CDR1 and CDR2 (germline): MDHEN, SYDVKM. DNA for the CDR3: TGTGCCAGCAGTCCCGGGGGGGCCTTGGAGGAGCAGTACGTC. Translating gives CASSPGGALEEQYV.

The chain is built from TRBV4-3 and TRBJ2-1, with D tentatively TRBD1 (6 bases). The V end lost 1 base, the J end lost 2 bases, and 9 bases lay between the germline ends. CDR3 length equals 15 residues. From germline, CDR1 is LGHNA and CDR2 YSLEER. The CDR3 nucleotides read TGCGCCAGCAGCCAAGGCAGGGGAACCTACAATGAGCAGTTCTTC. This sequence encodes CASSQGRGTYNEQFF.

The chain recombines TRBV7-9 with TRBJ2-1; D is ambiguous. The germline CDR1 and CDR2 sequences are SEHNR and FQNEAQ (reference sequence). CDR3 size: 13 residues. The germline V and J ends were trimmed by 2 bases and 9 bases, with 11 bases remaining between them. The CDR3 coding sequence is TGTGCCAGCAGCTTACAAGCCGCCACTGAGCAGTTCTTC. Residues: CASSLQAATEQFF.